The T cell receptor beta chain described here comes from a study of blood T cell repertoires in COVID-19. Looking at the study overall: The United States, Italy and Spain supplied acute and convalescent COVID-19 samples. Sources were T cells, B-cell-depleted T cells, or PBMCs; the material itself was cDNA or gDNA.

CDR1 and CDR2 from the germline V gene are ENHRY and SYGVKD. V was clipped by 10 bases and J by 3 bases; unmatched bases: 7. This CDR3 contains 15 residues. This clone has a single count. Authors' methods: Reference gene primers were amplified, and this amplification served to estimate nucleated cell counts. Clones were sequenced by immunoSEQ multiplex PCR, and TCRdb holds only the in-frame ones, with some missing. V and J calls and clone size are as listed in that table; D and trimming were resolved from the DNA. The top ten clones hold 4% to 4.5% of a sample with approximately 240,000 clones, approximately 85% of them seen once.

The chain is built from TRBV10-3 and TRBJ1-4; 11 bases match TRBD1. The source is a man between 45 and 60 years old with acute or convalescent COVID-19. Sequences were obtained from peripheral blood. DNA of the CDR3: TGTGCCAGCCGGACAGGGGGCGTTTCTAATGAAAAACTGTTTTTT. Amino acids: CASRTGGVSNEKLFF.